Below are 18 T cell receptor beta chains sequenced from a single sample in a study of blood T cell repertoires in COVID-19. This table comes from immunoSEQ multiplex PCR, and its TCRdb copy is limited to in-frame clones, with some not included. The data show around 500,000 clones, with approximately 85% seen just once and roughly 3.2% held by the top ten. Specimen: peripheral blood. These receptors all stem from a human donor in a cohort sampled during active COVID-19.

J is TRBJ1-1 and V is TRBV6-5, with TRBD1 identical over 8 bases. V trimming: 9 bases; J trimming: 4 bases; junction bases outside the gene matches: 7. Germline loops: CDR1 MNHEY, CDR2 SVGAGI. This CDR3 comprises 13 residues. The CDR3 loop reads CASLRGQGTEAFF. In DNA, the CDR3 is TGTGCCAGTCTCAGGGGGCAAGGCACTGAAGCTTTCTTT.

There are a few counts of this clone. Different DNA sequences within this sample yield the same CDR3. The V gene is TRBV30, the J gene TRBJ1-2, with TRBD1 matching 7 bases. Germline CDR1 GTSNPN, CDR2 SVGIG (reference sequence). J lost 5 bases, V lost 2 bases, and 5 bases had no gene match. The CDR3 covers 13 residues. As DNA, the CDR3 is TGTGCCTGGAGTAGGAGACAGGGTTATGGCTACACCTTC. It translates to CAWSRRQGYGYTF.

The chain combines TRBV9 with TRBJ2-3; TRBD2 might be the D (5 bases). This CDR3 comprises 17 residues. Per germline, CDR1 SGDLS and CDR2 YYNGEE. V gave up 4 bases and J gave up 0 bases, with 18 bases separating them. CDR3 coding DNA: TGTGCCAGCAGCCCCCGGGGAGACCGAATTAGCACAGATACGCAGTATTTT. Its protein product is CASSPRGDRISTDTQYF.

The chain is built from TRBV30 and TRBJ1-1; 7 bases are a match to TRBD1. The CDR3 sequence is 16 residues long. V lost 5 bases to trimming and J lost 0 bases; unmatched junction nucleotides: 12. The germline V gene has CDR1 GTSNPN and CDR2 SVGIG (reference sequence). CDR3 bases: TGTGCCTGGGGACCCGGGACAGCTTTCATGAACACTGAAGCTTTCTTT. Protein: CAWGPGTAFMNTEAFF.

The chain is built from TRBV30 and TRBJ1-2; D is uncertain. The CDR3 is 13 residues long. V shed 0 bases and J shed 4 bases, with 9 bases lying between them. The V gene's germline CDR1 is GTSNPN and CDR2 SVGIG (reference sequence). The CDR3 DNA is TGTGCCTGGAGTGTTGACATAAGCTATGGCTACACCTTC. Its translation is CAWSVDISYGYTF. The complete variable domain, with remaining parts taken from reference TRBV30 and TRBJ1-2, reads SQTIHQWPATLVQPVGSPLSLECTVEGTSNPNLYWYRQAAGRGLQLLFYSVGIGQISSEVPQNLSASRPQDRQFILSSKKLLLSDSGFYLCAWSVDISYGYTFGSGTRLTVV.

This clone was found once. CDR3 sequence reads: CASSLAATANYGYTF. Here the CDR3 DNA reads TGTGCCAGCAGCTTAGCAGCGACAGCTAACTATGGCTACACCTTC. The V call is TRBV7-9, the J call TRBJ1-2, with D perhaps matching TRBD1 (5 bases). The V end was cut by 0 bases, the J end by 0 bases, with 8 bases between. The CDR3 has 15 amino acids. The germline CDR1 and CDR2 sequences are SEHNR and FQNEAQ (reference sequence). Looking up the rest from reference TRBV7-9 and TRBJ1-2 gives the full variable domain: DTGVSQNPRHKITKRGQNVTFRCDPISEHNRLYWYRQTLGQGPEFLTYFQNEAQLEKSRLLSDRFSAERPKGSFSTLEIQRTEQGDSAMYLCASSLAATANYGYTFGSGTRLTVV.

The chain carries TRBV7-9 and TRBJ2-1, with D perhaps matching TRBD2 (5 bases). The CDR3 has 12 residues. Trimming pared 6 bases from V and 10 bases from J, leaving 13 bases between. CDR1 and CDR2 from the germline V gene are SEHNR and FQNEAQ (reference sequence). In DNA form, the CDR3 reads TGTGCCAGCAGTCGCGCCACTAGGGAGCAGTTCTTC. It is translated as CASSRATREQFF.

J is TRBJ2-7 and V is TRBV6-6; D might be TRBD2 (6 bases). V was clipped by 0 bases and J by 1 base, with 7 bases between them. The CDR3 is made up of 14 amino acids. In germline, CDR1 is MNHNY, CDR2 SVGAGI (reference sequence). The CDR3 coding sequence is TGTGCCAGCAGTTACTCGGAGGGGTCCTACGAGCAGTACTTC. It encodes CASSYSEGSYEQYF.

The genes are TRBV5-4 and TRBJ1-2, with 10 bases that match TRBD1. Germline V gives CDR1 SGHNT, CDR2 YYREEE (reference sequence). The CDR3 length is 18 residues. V was pared by 4 bases and J by 3 bases, with 15 bases of the junction left unmatched. As DNA, the CDR3 is TGTGCCAGCAGCGGCTCCGGGACAGGGGCCCTAGGCGACTATGGCTACACCTTC. It specifies CASSGSGTGALGDYGYTF.

J is TRBJ2-1 and V is TRBV28; 11 nucleotides align to TRBD2. The V and J ends lost 3 bases and 7 bases, in that order; junction bases with no gene match: 8. Germline lookup yields CDR1 MDHEN and CDR2 SYDVKM. CDR3 length: 16 amino acids. The CDR3 DNA sequence: TGTGCCAGCAGTTTCCCTTTAGCGGGAGGGGGAAATGAGCAGTTCTTC. It translates to CASSFPLAGGGNEQFF.

The chain combines TRBV19 with TRBJ1-1, with D unclear. The V end was cut by 5 bases, the J end by 3 bases, with 10 bases between. This CDR3 is 13 amino acids long. Germline V CDR1 and CDR2: LNHDA, SQIVND (reference sequence). The DNA for the CDR3 is TGTGCCAGTAGTCCCCGGAGGGACACTGAAGCTTTCTTT. It codes for CASSPRRDTEAFF. The whole variable domain, filled in from reference TRBV19 and TRBJ1-1, reads DGGITQSPKYLFRKEGQNVTLSCEQNLNHDAMYWYRQDPGQGLRLIYYSQIVNDFQKGDIAEGYSVSREKKESFPLTVTSAQKNPTAFYLCASSPRRDTEAFFGQGTRLTVV.

Written as DNA, the CDR3 is TGTGCCAGCGAAGCGGGAAGGTTCACCGGGGAGCTGTTTTTT. This translates into CASEAGRFTGELFF. The chain carries TRBV3-1 (or the pseudogene TRBV3-2) and TRBJ2-2; 7 nucleotides align to TRBD2. Germline CDR1 LGHDT, CDR2 YNNKEL (reference sequence). This CDR3 has 14 amino acids. The ends lost 8 bases at V and 4 bases at J; junction bases unmatched: 7.

J is TRBJ1-6 and V is TRBV4-3; 9 bases map to TRBD1. V lost 0 bases, J lost 9 bases, and 6 bases stayed unmatched. The germline CDR1 and CDR2 sequences are LGHNA and YSLEER. This CDR3 contains 16 residues. CDR3 amino acids: CASSQDGGTGSSPLHF. CDR3 DNA: TGCGCCAGCAGCCAAGATGGGGGGACAGGGAGTTCACCCCTCCACTTT.

V and J are TRBV7-9 and TRBJ1-1; D uncertain. CDR3 length: 15 amino acids. Per germline, CDR1 SEHNR and CDR2 FQNEAQ (reference sequence). V lost 5 bases and J 1 base, leaving 14 bases between the germline ends. Written as DNA, the CDR3 is TGTGCCAGCAGCCCGACTCTGGCAAGGAACACTGAAGCTTTCTTT. Its protein product is CASSPTLARNTEAFF.

This chain connects TRBV5-1 to TRBJ1-1; TRBD1 might be the D (5 bases). Trimming pared 2 bases from V and 2 bases from J, leaving 10 bases between. The length of the CDR3 is 14 residues. CDR1 is SGHRS, CDR2 YFSETQ, per germline. The CDR3 loop reads CASSLGVSNTEAFF. CDR3 sequence (DNA): TGCGCCAGCAGCTTAGGGGTCAGTAACACTGAAGCTTTCTTT.

The J gene is TRBJ1-5, the V gene TRBV9, with D unresolved. The CDR3 loop spans 13 amino acids. The ends were cut back, 5 bases at V and 1 base at J, with 7 bases in the middle. From germline, CDR1 is SGDLS and CDR2 YYNGEE. As DNA, the CDR3 is TGTGCCAGCAGTGGACTGAGCAATCAGCCCCAGCATTTT. Protein product: CASSGLSNQPQHF.

This clone has only a few counts. Other DNA sequences from this sample encode an identical CDR3 as well. CDR3: CASSLAAGGPHEQYF. In DNA, the CDR3 is TGCGCCAGCAGCTTGGCGGCGGGAGGTCCCCACGAGCAGTACTTC. The rearrangement links TRBV5-1 to TRBJ2-7, with 8 bases aligning to TRBD2. This CDR3 is built from 15 residues. V lost 0 bases to trimming and J lost 5 bases; unmatched junction nucleotides: 7. Germline-derived CDR1 and CDR2 are SGHRS and YFSETQ. The variable domain in full, with the rest retrieved from reference TRBV5-1 and TRBJ2-7, is KAGVTQTPRYLIKTRGQQVTLSCSPISGHRSVSWYQQTPGQGLQFLFEYFSETQRNKGNFPGRFSGRQFSNSRSEMNVSTLELGDSALYLCASSLAAGGPHEQYFGPGTRLTVT.

This chain connects TRBV6-5 to TRBJ1-4, with TRBD1 matching 7 bases. This CDR3 is built from 14 residues. V shed 6 bases, J shed 5 bases, and the junction held 6 bases outside the gene matches. Germline-derived CDR1 and CDR2 are MNHEY and SVGAGI. CDR3 nucleotide sequence: TGTGCCAGCAGATTGACAGGGTGGAATGAAAAACTGTTTTTT. Encoded protein: CASRLTGWNEKLFF.